Many counts were recorded for the clone carrying this T cell receptor beta chain. The antigen is not known. These data come from a study of T-cell reconstitution after alpha-beta-depleted transplantation in children. This CDR3 is built from 14 residues. Germline values: CDR1 SQVTM, CDR2 ANQGSEA. Trimming took 0 bases from V and 0 from J, leaving 9 bases between them. Study conclusions and caveats: Expanded clones from the graft, numbering several hundred, reportedly supplied alpha-beta T cells about two months after transplant. Surviving thymic progenitors and recipient T cells were the source of high TCRbeta diversity at day 60 in some patients. Counts and diversity of T cells one year after transplant came mostly from newly produced T cells.

Library preparation (for TCRbeta) was performed with unique molecular identifiers. A single record per CDR3 protein comes from TCRdb applying MiXCR to the PCR reads. The sample includes some 600,000 distinct CDR3 sequences, around 13% of them seen just once. This TCR came from a male patient under 18 who had a stem cell transplant for acute myeloid leukemia, so the T cells may come from the graft donor. This rearrangement joins TRBV29-1 to TRBJ2-7, with D unresolved. Here the sequenced sample was PBMCs, mostly from graft donor cells, taken 360 days after TCRalphabeta/CD19-depleted stem cell transplant. Written as DNA, the CDR3 is TGCAGCGTTGAAGATCTCGGAGACTCCTACGAGCAGTACTTC. Translating gives CSVEDLGDSYEQYF.